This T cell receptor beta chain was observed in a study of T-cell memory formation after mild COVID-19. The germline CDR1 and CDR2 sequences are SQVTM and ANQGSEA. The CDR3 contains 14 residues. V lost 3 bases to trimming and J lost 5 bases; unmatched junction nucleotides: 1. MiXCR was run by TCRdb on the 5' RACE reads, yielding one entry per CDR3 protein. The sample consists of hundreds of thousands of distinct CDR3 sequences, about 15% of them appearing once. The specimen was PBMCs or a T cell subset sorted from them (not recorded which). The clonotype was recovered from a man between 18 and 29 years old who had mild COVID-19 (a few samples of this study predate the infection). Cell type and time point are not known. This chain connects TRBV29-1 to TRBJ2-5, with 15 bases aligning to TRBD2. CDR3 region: CSVEGTSGGETQYF. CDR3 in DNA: TGCAGCGTTGAGGGGACTAGCGGGGGGGAGACCCAGTACTTC.